This T cell receptor beta chain stems from a study of beta chain features in type 1 diabetes. In the case of this clone: What it binds is not known.

The isolated RNA, all of it, was reverse transcribed, so expressed TCRB transcripts were what got sequenced. Profiled with immunoSEQ multiplex PCR; TCRdb holds only in-frame clones, not every one. This sample has about 320,000 clones; about 15% occur once, and the top ten carry under 8.5%. Study outcomes and limitations: Researchers could not determine here whether HLA type influences TCRB rearrangement. A pattern of fewer insertions and more deletions at VDJ junctions was seen in type 1 diabetes patients.

V was pared by 2 bases and J by 0 bases, with 6 bases of the junction left unmatched. CDR1 and CDR2 (germline): KGHSH, LQKENI. The CDR3 runs 16 residues. Sequenced sample: central memory CD4+ T cells from blood. V usage is TRBV18 and J usage is TRBJ2-5, with 7 bases fitting TRBD1. The clonotype comes from a man aged 30 to 45 in good health. The CDR3 loop reads CASSPKTTGNQETQYF. The CDR3 coding sequence is TGTGCCAGCTCACCAAAAACGACAGGGAACCAAGAGACCCAGTACTTC.